The 10 T cell receptor beta chains reported below all come from one sample, sequenced in a study of cytomegalovirus exposure and HLA in healthy donors. PCR involved 60 Vbeta and 13 Jbeta primers. Some clones are missing from TCRdb's copy, which holds only in-frame ones; the method was immunoSEQ multiplex PCR. The sample carries 100,000 to 140,000 clones, about 81% recorded once. The sample taken for sequencing was PBMCs. These receptors originate from a young man in good health and CMV-seropositive.

The chain combines TRBV27 with TRBJ1-1; 7 nucleotides agree with TRBD1. The J segment lost 1 base and the V segment lost 1 base, leaving 9 bases of the junction unmatched. This CDR3 region has 17 residues. Germline V gene lookup returns CDR1 MNHEY and CDR2 SMNVEV (reference sequence). CDR3: CASSLYYEGQKNTEAFF. The DNA of the CDR3 is TGTGCCAGCAGTTTATATTATGAGGGACAGAAGAACACTGAAGCTTTCTTT.

Here the CDR3 DNA reads TGTGCCAGCAGAACCCGGGGGTACAATGAGCAGTTCTTC. Translation gives CASRTRGYNEQFF. The chain carries TRBV6-5 and TRBJ2-1; possibly TRBD2 for D (6 bases). Looked up from germline, CDR1 is MNHEY and CDR2 is SVGAGI. The CDR3 covers 13 residues. V was pared by 6 bases and J by 4 bases, with 10 bases between.

Written as DNA, the CDR3 is TGCGCCAGCAGCAACCCGGACAGCCTCCGGGAGCCCCAGCATTTT. Translating gives CASSNPDSLREPQHF. V and J are TRBV4-1 and TRBJ1-5, with TRBD1 as a possible D gene (6 bases). Germline V CDR1 and CDR2: MGHRA, YSYEKL. The CDR3 has 15 residues. Trimming took off 5 bases at V and 8 bases at J, with 19 bases between the two ends.

The chain has TRBV10-3 and TRBJ1-1; the match to TRBD1 covers 11 bases. Per germline, CDR1 ENHRY and CDR2 SYGVKD. V lost 2 bases, J lost 5 bases, and 4 bases stayed unmatched. This CDR3 is built from 15 residues. The CDR3 protein is CAISEPGQGVTEAFF. The CDR3 bases are TGTGCCATCAGTGAGCCGGGACAGGGGGTTACTGAAGCTTTCTTT.

This clone is a singleton in its sample. This rearrangement joins TRBV5-1 to TRBJ2-2; D may be TRBD1 (5 bases). CDR1 SGHRS and CDR2 YFSETQ come from the germline V gene. V was clipped by 0 bases and J by 2 bases, with 8 bases between them. This CDR3 has 15 amino acids. CDR3 DNA sequence: TGCGCCAGCAGCTTGGCCCAGGGTAACACCGGGGAGCTGTTTTTT. The encoded protein is CASSLAQGNTGELFF.

This rearrangement joins TRBV7-8 to TRBJ2-5; TRBD2 matches 9 bases. TRBJ2-7 matches the DNA end more closely, so the J call is doubtful. In germline, CDR1 is SGHVS, CDR2 FQNEAQ. The CDR3 runs to 17 residues. The CDR3 DNA reads as TGTGCCAGCAGCTTGGGTGGCTTGACTAGCGGTTTCTACGAGCAGTACTTC. It yields the protein CASSLGGLTSGFYEQYF.

The count of this clone is one. The chain couples TRBV15 to TRBJ2-5; 7 nucleotides match TRBD1. The better agreement between TRBJ2-7 and the DNA end casts doubt on the J call. The CDR3 sequence is 14 residues long. Germline CDR1 LNHNV, CDR2 YYDKDF (reference sequence). For the CDR3, the DNA is TGTGCCACCAGCAGAGGGGGGACAGTTTACGAGCAGTACTTC. Its translation is CATSRGGTVYEQYF.

This chain uses TRBV19 with TRBJ2-1, with TRBD2 matching over 8 bases. Germline V CDR1 and CDR2: LNHDA, SQIVND (reference sequence). The CDR3 covers 16 residues. Unmatched junction bases numbered 10, after V lost 6 bases and J lost 3 bases. The DNA for the CDR3 is TGTGCCAGTAGCACACGGGGGGGCACGGTCTACAATGAGCAGTTCTTC. Its protein is CASSTRGGTVYNEQFF.

The chain joins TRBV2 to TRBJ2-1; 10 nucleotides match TRBD2. With V trimmed by 8 bases and J by 15 bases, 13 bases remained unmatched. The CDR3 spans 13 residues. Germline V gene lookup returns CDR1 SNHLY and CDR2 FYNNEI. The CDR3 DNA reads TGTGCCAGCTCTGAGCGGGGGGGCCATTATCCGTTCTTC. The encoded protein is CASSERGGHYPFF.

V gene TRBV19 combines with J gene TRBJ1-2; D possibly corresponds to TRBD1 (6 bases). V lost 4 bases to trimming and J lost 3 bases, with 9 bases between them. CDR1 and CDR2 (germline): LNHDA, SQIVND (reference sequence). This CDR3 is built from 13 residues. The CDR3: CASSTTGDYGYTF. DNA for the CDR3: TGTGCCAGTAGTACGACAGGAGACTATGGCTACACCTTC.